The rows below give T cell receptor beta chains drawn from one sample of a study of blood T cell repertoires in COVID-19. The assay was immunoSEQ multiplex PCR, and TCRdb's table has in-frame clones only and misses some. The data contain 190,000 or so clones, 85% to 90% of them singletons. The sequenced material came from PBMCs or T cells enriched from blood (not recorded which). The receptor set was obtained from a man between 25 and 39 years old who had recovered from COVID-19. The CDR3 runs from the conserved cysteine through the conserved F or W. A D gene is named only where the DNA matches it firmly. Size values are once, few and many counts, or a class for expanded clones, and some rows have none.

d_gene: TRBD2; abundance: -; j_gene: TRBJ2-7; v_gene: TRBV10-1; CDR3aa: CASSDGLAGSYEQYF; CDR3nt: TGCGCCAGCAGTGACGGGCTAGCGGGATCCTACGAGCAGTACTTC
d_gene: -; abundance: -; j_gene: TRBJ2-1; v_gene: TRBV18; CDR3aa: CASSPYFNYNEQFF; CDR3nt: TGTGCCAGCTCACCGTACTTCAACTACAATGAGCAGTTCTTC
d_gene: TRBD1; abundance: once; j_gene: TRBJ1-2; v_gene: TRBV30; CDR3aa: CAWDRRTGFGYTF; CDR3nt: TGTGCCTGGGACCGAAGGACAGGGTTTGGCTACACCTTC
d_gene: -; abundance: few; j_gene: TRBJ2-3; v_gene: TRBV11-3; CDR3aa: CASSLDSGLYDTDTQYF; CDR3nt: TGTGCCAGCAGCTTAGATTCCGGACTCTACGACACAGATACGCAGTATTTT
d_gene: -; abundance: -; j_gene: TRBJ1-3; v_gene: TRBV15; CDR3aa: CATSPTGNSGNTIYF; CDR3nt: TGTGCCACCAGTCCGACAGGAAACTCTGGAAACACCATATATTTT
d_gene: TRBD2; abundance: once; j_gene: TRBJ2-7; v_gene: TRBV3-1/TRBV3-2; CDR3aa: CASSRSVVAGNNEQYF; CDR3nt: TGTGCCAGCAGCCGGAGTGTGGTAGCGGGGAATAACGAGCAGTACTTC
d_gene: -; abundance: -; j_gene: TRBJ1-1; v_gene: TRBV28; CDR3aa: CASTALTGLAFF; CDR3nt: TGTGCCAGCACCGCACTAACAGGTTTGGCTTTCTTT
d_gene: TRBD2; abundance: -; j_gene: TRBJ2-3; v_gene: TRBV10-1; CDR3aa: CASNAGRATDTQYF; CDR3nt: TGCGCCAGCAATGCCGGGAGGGCTACAGATACGCAGTATTTT
d_gene: TRBD2; abundance: -; j_gene: TRBJ2-2; v_gene: TRBV14; CDR3aa: CASKPGLAGETNTGELFF; CDR3nt: TGTGCCAGCAAGCCGGGACTAGCGGGAGAAACGAACACCGGGGAGCTGTTTTTT
d_gene: TRBD1; abundance: -; j_gene: TRBJ1-2; v_gene: TRBV7-2; CDR3aa: CASSLGNWTGPRYGYTF; CDR3nt: TGTGCCAGCAGCTTAGGTAATTGGACAGGGCCTAGGTATGGCTACACCTTC
d_gene: -; abundance: -; j_gene: TRBJ1-1; v_gene: TRBV6-5; CDR3aa: CASSTAGSAEAFF; CDR3nt: TGTGCCAGCAGTACCGCGGGATCCGCTGAAGCTTTCTTT
d_gene: TRBD1; abundance: -; j_gene: TRBJ2-7; v_gene: TRBV19; CDR3aa: CASSISRGQIQQYF; CDR3nt: TGTGCCAGTAGTATAAGCAGGGGGCAGATCCAGCAGTACTTC
d_gene: -; abundance: -; j_gene: TRBJ1-4; v_gene: TRBV3-1/TRBV3-2; CDR3aa: CASSQGGLRPGANEKLFF; CDR3nt: TGTGCCAGCAGCCAAGGGGGACTACGTCCCGGGGCTAATGAAAAACTGTTTTTT
d_gene: -; abundance: -; j_gene: TRBJ1-2; v_gene: TRBV27; CDR3aa: CASSLSRAPIGGYTF; CDR3nt: TGTGCCAGCAGTTTATCCAGGGCCCCTATAGGGGGCTACACCTTC
d_gene: TRBD2; abundance: -; j_gene: TRBJ2-7; v_gene: TRBV14; CDR3aa: CASSLWEREGEQYF; CDR3nt: TGTGCCAGCAGCCTCTGGGAGCGGGAGGGCGAGCAGTACTTC
d_gene: TRBD2; abundance: -; j_gene: TRBJ2-1; v_gene: TRBV5-1; CDR3aa: CASSITSGGAHEQFF; CDR3nt: TGCGCCAGCAGCATTACTAGCGGGGGGGCCCATGAGCAGTTCTTC
d_gene: TRBD2; abundance: -; j_gene: TRBJ2-3; v_gene: TRBV10-2; CDR3aa: CASIPSGRADTQYF; CDR3nt: TGCGCCAGCATCCCTAGCGGGAGGGCAGATACGCAGTATTTT
d_gene: -; abundance: -; j_gene: TRBJ2-3; v_gene: TRBV7-9; CDR3aa: CASSFFRFGDTQYF; CDR3nt: TGTGCCAGCAGCTTTTTTAGATTCGGGGATACGCAGTATTTT
d_gene: -; abundance: -; j_gene: TRBJ1-5; v_gene: TRBV19; CDR3aa: CASSMVRAGNQPQHF; CDR3nt: TGTGCCAGTAGTATGGTGAGGGCTGGCAATCAGCCCCAGCATTTT
d_gene: TRBD1; abundance: once; j_gene: TRBJ1-1; v_gene: TRBV7-8; CDR3aa: CASSFRQGENTEAFF; CDR3nt: TGTGCCAGCAGCTTTCGACAGGGGGAAAACACTGAAGCTTTCTTT
d_gene: -; abundance: once; j_gene: TRBJ1-1; v_gene: TRBV4-1; CDR3aa: CASSQAGQPNTEAFF; CDR3nt: TGCGCCAGCAGCCAAGCCGGACAGCCGAACACTGAAGCTTTCTTT
d_gene: TRBD1; abundance: -; j_gene: TRBJ1-1; v_gene: TRBV11-2; CDR3aa: CASSRDRVNTEAFF; CDR3nt: TGTGCCAGCAGTCGTGACAGGGTGAACACTGAAGCTTTCTTT
d_gene: TRBD1; abundance: -; j_gene: TRBJ1-4; v_gene: TRBV29-1; CDR3aa: CSVERSRGNEKLFF; CDR3nt: TGCAGCGTTGAAAGGTCCAGGGGGAATGAAAAACTGTTTTTT